A single sample is the source of the 11 T cell receptor beta chains below, sequenced in a study of blood T cell repertoires in COVID-19. The assay was immunoSEQ multiplex PCR, and TCRdb's table has in-frame clones only and misses some. The sample shows 200,000 or so clones, more than 65% of them seen only once. Sequences were obtained from PBMCs or T cells enriched from blood (not recorded which). The source of these receptors is a middle-aged man who had recovered from COVID-19.

The V gene is TRBV11-1, the J gene TRBJ2-1; 9 bases map to TRBD2. Germline V lookup: CDR1 SGHAT, CDR2 FQDESV (reference sequence). This CDR3 is built from 16 residues. V shed 2 bases and J 9 bases; nucleotides not matched to a gene: 11. DNA of the CDR3: TGTGCCAGCAGCTTATTTACCACCGGGACTAGCCTTGAGCAGTTCTTC. Translated: CASSLFTTGTSLEQFF.

The J gene is TRBJ1-2, the V gene TRBV3-1 (or the pseudogene TRBV3-2); TRBD1 matches 10 bases. J gave up 4 bases and V 6 bases, and 8 bases lay outside the gene matches. This CDR3 has 15 amino acids. Germline-derived CDR1 and CDR2 are LGHDT and YNNKEL (reference sequence). CDR3 loop: CASSSGTGARYGYTF. In DNA form, the CDR3 reads TGTGCCAGCAGTTCCGGGACAGGGGCTCGCTATGGCTACACCTTC.

The chain links TRBV27 to TRBJ2-5, with 8 bases lining up with TRBD1. V trimming: 2 bases; J trimming: 0 bases; junction bases outside the gene matches: 5. The CDR3 runs to 16 residues. Per the germline V gene, CDR1 is MNHEY and CDR2 is SMNVEV (reference sequence). The CDR3 loop reads CASSLSPGGYQETQYF. CDR3 nucleotides: TGTGCCAGCAGTTTAAGTCCAGGGGGCTACCAAGAGACCCAGTACTTC.

J is TRBJ1-2 and V is TRBV7-9; D is perhaps TRBD1 (5 bases). CDR3 size: 13 residues. Germline CDR1 SEHNR, CDR2 FQNEAQ (reference sequence). The V end was cut by 3 bases, the J end by 11 bases, with 16 bases between. DNA of the CDR3: TGTGCCAGCAGCTTCCAGAGCGGGGCCCGGTACACCTTC. Translated, it gives CASSFQSGARYTF.

Only a few counts were recorded for this clone. This sequence joins TRBV5-1 and TRBJ1-1; D might be TRBD1 (5 bases). CDR3 size: 16 residues. V lost 0 bases to trimming and J lost 2 bases, with 14 bases between them. Germline CDR1 SGHRS, CDR2 YFSETQ. In DNA form, the CDR3 reads TGCGCCAGCAGCTTGGCCGGGAGCAGGGCAAACACTGAAGCTTTCTTT. Encoded protein: CASSLAGSRANTEAFF.

J is TRBJ1-1 and V is TRBV5-6; D remains ambiguous. Germline V gene data show CDR1 as SGHDT and CDR2 as YYEEEE. The CDR3 is 12 amino acids. The V end was cut by 1 base, the J end by 6 bases, with 7 bases between. CDR3 region: CASSLFSAEAFF. CDR3 nucleotides: TGTGCCAGCAGCTTGTTCAGCGCTGAAGCTTTCTTT.

This clone was seen a handful of times. V gene TRBV28 combines with J gene TRBJ2-7, with 7 bases identical to TRBD1. The CDR3 consists of 16 residues. Germline trimming cut 6 bases from V and 4 bases from J; bases unmatched to any gene: 15. The germline CDR1 and CDR2 sequences are MDHEN and SYDVKM. CDR3 nucleotide sequence: TGTGCCAGCAGGGAAGAACCGGGACAGTGGGGATACGAGCAGTACTTC. This sequence encodes CASREEPGQWGYEQYF.

The rearrangement joins TRBV5-4 to TRBJ2-7; the match to TRBD1 covers 8 bases. This CDR3 has 14 residues. V gave up 3 bases and J gave up 5 bases; unmatched junction bases: 7. Germline CDR1 and CDR2: SGHNT and YYREEE (reference sequence). The CDR3 loop is CASSYDRGSHEQYF. The CDR3 DNA reads TGTGCCAGCAGCTACGACAGGGGATCGCACGAGCAGTACTTC.

The rearrangement links TRBV5-4 to TRBJ2-4; D is possibly TRBD1 (6 bases). Germline V lookup: CDR1 SGHNT, CDR2 YYREEE (reference sequence). V lost 3 bases and J lost 5, with 18 bases in between. The CDR3 totals 16 residues. CDR3 region: CASSSTLMDSQNIQYF. For the CDR3, the DNA is TGTGCCAGCAGCTCCACCCTCATGGACAGCCAAAACATTCAGTACTTC.

V is TRBV19 and J is TRBJ2-7; 10 bases are a match to TRBD1. Trimming took 4 bases from V and 6 from J; bases not matched to a gene: 9. This CDR3 spans 15 amino acids. From germline, CDR1 is LNHDA and CDR2 SQIVND (reference sequence). CDR3 DNA: TGTGCCAGTAGTACCTTCGGACAGGGGGTAGGCGAGCAGTACTTC. Protein: CASSTFGQGVGEQYF.

The CDR3 sequence is CASSKGGDYNEQFF. CDR3 coding DNA: TGTGCCAGTAGTAAAGGAGGAGACTACAATGAGCAGTTCTTC. V gene TRBV19 combines with J gene TRBJ2-1, with a tentative D call TRBD2 (5 bases). The length of the CDR3 is 14 residues. Per the germline V gene, CDR1 is LNHDA and CDR2 is SQIVND (reference sequence). The V and J ends lost 4 bases and 3 bases respectively, with 10 bases between them.